The 19 T cell receptor beta chains below were found in one sample sequenced in a study of T-cell reconstitution after alpha-beta-depleted transplantation in children. Unique molecular identifiers were built into the TCRbeta library. TCRdb reprocessed the PCR reads with MiXCR, giving one entry per CDR3 protein. The data contain approximately 200,000 distinct CDR3 sequences, 5.5% to 7% of them seen just once; the ten biggest clones take up about 5%. Sequencing was performed on PBMCs, taken before TCRalphabeta/CD19-depleted stem cell transplant. The source of these receptors is a girl in the first two years of life with combined immunodeficiency, due to receive a stem cell transplant.

This chain connects TRBV29-1 to TRBJ2-3; D uncertain. Looked up from germline, CDR1 is SQVTM and CDR2 is ANQGSEA. CDR3 length: 14 residues. The V and J ends lost 4 bases and 2 bases respectively, with 13 bases between them. The CDR3 spells CSVGIESSTDTQYF. CDR3 nucleotides: TGCAGCGTTGGAATCGAGTCCTCCACAGATACGCAGTATTTT.

This clonotype has ten or more counts. This chain joins TRBV3-1 and TRBJ2-1; tentative D call: TRBD2 (5 bases). The germline V and J ends were trimmed by 0 bases and 5 bases, with 14 bases remaining between them. The CDR3 consists of 16 residues. Germline values: CDR1 LGHDT, CDR2 YNNKEL (reference sequence). CDR3 coding DNA: TGTGCCAGCAGCCAAGAAACGAGGGAGAGTCACAATGAGCAGTTCTTC. As protein: CASSQETRESHNEQFF.

V usage is TRBV6-5 and J usage is TRBJ2-7; 7 bases fit TRBD1. Germline V gene lookup returns CDR1 MNHEY and CDR2 SVGAGI. This CDR3 contains 14 residues. The V and J ends lost 4 bases and 12 bases, in that order; junction bases with no gene match: 15. The chain's CDR3 is CASSFRQGGVSRYF. The CDR3 DNA reads as TGTGCCAGCAGTTTCCGACAGGGTGGTGTCTCTCGGTACTTC.

This clonotype was seen ten or more times. The chain uses TRBV12-3 or TRBV12-4 and TRBJ2-2; the D is unclear. The germline V and J ends were trimmed by 2 bases and 4 bases, with 5 bases remaining between them. This CDR3 has 13 residues. The CDR3 here is CASSLWGTGELFF. CDR3 coding DNA: TGTGCCAGCAGTTTATGGGGCACCGGGGAGCTGTTTTTT.

In its sample, this clonotype was seen many times. This chain connects TRBV7-8 to TRBJ2-2; TRBD2 might be the D (5 bases). V was clipped by 5 bases and J by 6 bases, with 10 bases between them. The CDR3 is 13 amino acids. CDR1 and CDR2 (germline): SGHVS, FQNEAQ. CDR3 bases: TGTGCCAGCAGCGAATCTAGCTCCGGGGAGCTGTTTTTT. Amino acid sequence: CASSESSSGELFF.

Ten or more counts support this clonotype. This chain joins TRBV20-1 and TRBJ2-1; TRBD1 aligns across 7 bases. V shed 3 bases, J shed 3 bases, and the junction held 2 bases outside the gene matches. CDR3 length equals 13 residues. Germline V CDR1 and CDR2: DFQATT, SNEGSKA (reference sequence). CDR3 residues: CSARGDSYNEQFF. For the CDR3, the DNA is TGCAGTGCTAGGGGGGACAGCTACAATGAGCAGTTCTTC.

This clonotype came up a few times. The chain uses TRBV7-3 and TRBJ2-2, with 8 bases identical to TRBD1. Germline CDR1 SGHTA, CDR2 FQGTGA. J lost 7 bases, V lost 3 bases, and 4 bases had no gene match. The CDR3 is 14 residues long. The CDR3 reads CASSLYRGVGELFF. The CDR3 bases are TGTGCCAGCAGCTTGTACAGGGGGGTCGGGGAGCTGTTTTTT.

This clonotype was seen at least ten times. The chain uses TRBV7-7 and TRBJ2-3; D gene ambiguous. V was pared by 4 bases and J by 3 bases, with 8 bases between. CDR1 and CDR2 (germline): SSHAT, FNYEAQ (reference sequence). The CDR3 extends over 13 amino acids. CDR3 region: CASSSRPTDTQYF. CDR3 nucleotides: TGTGCCAGCAGCTCCCGACCAACAGATACGCAGTATTTT. The variable domain in full, with the rest retrieved from reference TRBV7-7 and TRBJ2-3, is GAGVSQSPRYKVTKRGQDVTLRCDPISSHATLYWYQQALGQGPEFLTYFNYEAQPDKSGLPSDRFSAERPEGSISTLTIQRTEQRDSAMYRCASSSRPTDTQYFGPGTRLTVL.

Ten or more counts support this clonotype. The V call is TRBV4-2, the J call TRBJ2-5; D is ambiguous. From germline, CDR1 is LGHNA and CDR2 YNFKEQ. The CDR3 consists of 15 residues. The V and J ends lost 0 bases and 2 bases respectively, with 10 bases between them. The CDR3 here is CASSQEGSTQETQYF. The CDR3 bases are TGTGCCAGCAGCCAAGAAGGATCGACTCAAGAGACCCAGTACTTC.

By share of the sample, this clonotype is medium-sized. The chain has TRBV12-3 or TRBV12-4 and TRBJ2-5; D may be TRBD2 (6 bases). Trimming took off 3 bases at V and 2 bases at J, with 16 bases between the two ends. The CDR3 is 16 amino acids. The CDR3 sequence: CASSFPGVLVQETQYF. The CDR3 nucleotides are TGTGCCAGCAGTTTTCCGGGAGTCCTCGTACAAGAGACCCAGTACTTC.

This clonotype was seen at least ten times. The V and J genes are TRBV14 and TRBJ2-1; either TRBD1 or TRBD2 may fit D (6 bases each). The CDR3 is made up of 15 amino acids. Trimming took off 1 base at V and 7 bases at J, with 14 bases between the two ends. CDR1 and CDR2 (germline): SGHDN, FVKESK. CDR3 in DNA: TGTGCCAGCAGCCAAGGGGGGGCGCTGAATAATGAGCAGTTCTTC. This codes for CASSQGGALNNEQFF.

This clonotype was recorded many times. The DNA of the CDR3 is TGTGCCAGCAGTTTCGGGACTGACCCGAGGGACCAGTTCTTC. Protein sequence: CASSFGTDPRDQFF. V usage is TRBV27 and J usage is TRBJ2-1; tentatively, D is TRBD2 (6 bases). The CDR3 has 14 residues. Germline-derived CDR1 and CDR2 are MNHEY and SMNVEV (reference sequence). Deletions cut 3 bases from V and 13 bases from J, with 19 bases between.

Only a few counts were recorded for this clonotype. The chain joins TRBV5-1 to TRBJ1-5, with 7 bases fitting TRBD1. Unmatched junction bases numbered 15, after V lost 4 bases and J lost 5 bases. CDR1 and CDR2 (germline): SGHRS, YFSETQ. The CDR3 totals 17 residues. The CDR3 loop is CASSPMGRGTADQPQHF. The DNA of the CDR3 is TGCGCCAGCAGCCCAATGGGGCGCGGGACAGCGGATCAGCCCCAGCATTTT.

This clonotype has a count of ten or more. The CDR3 loop is CSASGWDAGRNEQFF. CDR3 in DNA: TGCAGTGCTAGTGGTTGGGACGCTGGACGCAATGAGCAGTTCTTC. The chain joins TRBV20-1 to TRBJ2-1; D tentatively reads TRBD1 or TRBD2 (5 bases each). Trimming took 3 bases from V and 6 from J, leaving 18 bases between them. Germline V CDR1 and CDR2: DFQATT, SNEGSKA (reference sequence). The CDR3 totals 15 residues.

This clonotype was counted many times. The chain couples TRBV4-3 to TRBJ2-2, with 11 positions matching TRBD1. The V gene's germline CDR1 is LGHNA and CDR2 YSLEER. J lost 5 bases, V lost 4 bases, and 3 bases had no gene match. CDR3 length: 15 residues. The CDR3 loop reads CASSRDRGNTGELFF. CDR3 coding DNA: TGCGCCAGCAGCCGGGACAGGGGGAATACCGGGGAGCTGTTTTTT.

This clonotype was detected ten times or more. The chain has TRBV28 and TRBJ1-2; 10 bases map to TRBD1. CDR3 length: 16 amino acids. V dropped 2 bases and J dropped 7; count of bases not matched to a gene: 10. Germline assignment: CDR1 MDHEN and CDR2 SYDVKM. The CDR3 DNA reads as TGTGCCAGCAGTTTAACCCCGACAGGGGGCCCTGCTGGCTACACCTTC. It encodes CASSLTPTGGPAGYTF.

This clonotype occurred many times. The rearrangement uses TRBV4-2 and TRBJ2-7; 8 positions match TRBD2. The V and J ends lost 4 bases and 0 bases, in that order; junction bases with no gene match: 5. The CDR3 length is 15 residues. CDR1 and CDR2 (germline): LGHNA, YNFKEQ. The CDR3 nucleotides read TGTGCCAGCAGCCTGTCGGGACTAGACTCCTACGAGCAGTACTTC. Translated, it gives CASSLSGLDSYEQYF.

At least ten counts were recorded for this clonotype. This chain links TRBV29-1 with TRBJ1-2; maybe TRBD1 (5 bases). Deletions cut 0 bases from V and 0 bases from J, with 14 bases between. The CDR3 runs to 16 residues. Germline V lookup: CDR1 SQVTM, CDR2 ANQGSEA. This CDR3 is CSVEDQDSFSNYGYTF. The CDR3 bases are TGCAGCGTTGAAGATCAAGACAGCTTTTCTAACTATGGCTACACCTTC.

This clonotype has ten or more counts. The chain's CDR3 is CASSLERAPGPGTLDEQFF. In nucleotides, the CDR3 is TGTGCCAGCAGCTTAGAAAGGGCCCCGGGCCCAGGTACTTTGGATGAGCAGTTCTTC. The chain recombines TRBV11-2 with TRBJ2-1; D not resolved. This CDR3 is built from 19 residues. V was trimmed by 0 bases and J by 8 bases, leaving 26 bases between them. Germline V gives CDR1 SGHAT, CDR2 FQNNGV.